A selection of T cell receptor beta chains follows, all from one sample in a study of T cells in Graves' hyperthyroidism and ophthalmopathy. TCRdb re-called the multiplex PCR reads with MiXCR, one entry per CDR3 protein. The table records tens of thousands of distinct CDR3 sequences, around half of them present only once. The sample was blood. The source of these receptors is a woman under 40 with Graves' ophthalmopathy. Each CDR3 is given with its conserved first and last residue. D genes are given only for firm matches. Clone size is shown for a subset of rows, as once, few, many or a class of expanded clone.

cdr3_nt cdr3_aa v_call clone_size d_call j_call
TGTGCCAGCAGCCCGGGACTAGACAAAGAGACCCAGTACTTC CASSPGLDKETQYF TRBV11-1 . TRBD2 TRBJ2-5
TGTGCCAGCAGCTCAACCGGCCGCCCTCTCGAGCAGTACTTC CASSSTGRPLEQYF TRBV5-4 many . TRBJ2-7
TGTGCCTCCAGTAGTATGTATAGGGCGAGGAGCAATCAGCCCCAGCATTTT CASSSMYRARSNQPQHF TRBV19 many . TRBJ1-5
TGCAGCTCCCAGGGGCGCTCCTATGGCTACACCTTC CSSQGRSYGYTF TRBV29-1 . . TRBJ1-2
TGTGCCAGCAGTCCTTTTGATCGGGGACGAACTGAGGCTTTCTTT CASSPFDRGRTEAFF TRBV7-8 . . TRBJ1-1
TGTGCCGGCAGGACAGATGCCGGGGAGCTGTTTTTT CAGRTDAGELFF TRBV2 few . TRBJ2-2
TGCGCCAGCAGCCAAGATCGGTCAGGCTCTGGAAACACCATATATTTT CASSQDRSGSGNTIYF TRBV4-1 many . TRBJ1-3
TGCAGTGCAAGGCCAGAGTCTTCTGGGGCCAACGTCCTGACTTTC CSARPESSGANVLTF TRBV20-1 many . TRBJ2-6
TGTGCCACCAGTGATATCTATAGGGGGCTAGCGGGAGGGCCCTACGAGCAGTACTTC CATSDIYRGLAGGPYEQYF TRBV24-1 . TRBD2 TRBJ2-7
TGTGCCAGCAGTTTGTCGGGCGTTGAAAAACTGTTTTTT CASSLSGVEKLFF TRBV28 many . TRBJ1-4
TGTGCCAGCAGTCGAGGGACGAAAAGGGAGCAGTACTTC CASSRGTKREQYF TRBV12-3/TRBV12-4 many . TRBJ2-7
TGTGCCATCAGTGAGCCCCATAGCGCCAAAGAGACCCAGTACTTC CAISEPHSAKETQYF TRBV10-3 many . TRBJ2-5